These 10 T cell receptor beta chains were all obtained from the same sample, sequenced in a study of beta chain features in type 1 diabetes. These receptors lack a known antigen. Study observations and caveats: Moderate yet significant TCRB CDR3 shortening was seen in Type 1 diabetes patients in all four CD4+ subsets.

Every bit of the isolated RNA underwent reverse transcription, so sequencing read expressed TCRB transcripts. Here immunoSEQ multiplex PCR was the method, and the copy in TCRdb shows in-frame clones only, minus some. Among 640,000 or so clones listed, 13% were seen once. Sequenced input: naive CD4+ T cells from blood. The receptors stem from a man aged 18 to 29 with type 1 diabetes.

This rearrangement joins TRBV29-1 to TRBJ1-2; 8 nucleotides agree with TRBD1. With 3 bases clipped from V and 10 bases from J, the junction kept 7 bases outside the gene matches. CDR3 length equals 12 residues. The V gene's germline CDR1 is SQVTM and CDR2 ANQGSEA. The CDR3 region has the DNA TGCAGCGTTGAGGTGACAGGGGTTAACTACACCTTC. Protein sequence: CSVEVTGVNYTF.

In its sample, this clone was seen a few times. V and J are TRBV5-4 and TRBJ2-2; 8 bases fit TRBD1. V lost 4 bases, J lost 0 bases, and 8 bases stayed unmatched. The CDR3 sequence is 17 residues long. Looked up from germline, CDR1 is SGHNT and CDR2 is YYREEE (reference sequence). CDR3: CASSPISGGANTGELFF. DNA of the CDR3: TGTGCCAGCAGCCCAATCTCAGGGGGCGCGAACACCGGGGAGCTGTTTTTT.

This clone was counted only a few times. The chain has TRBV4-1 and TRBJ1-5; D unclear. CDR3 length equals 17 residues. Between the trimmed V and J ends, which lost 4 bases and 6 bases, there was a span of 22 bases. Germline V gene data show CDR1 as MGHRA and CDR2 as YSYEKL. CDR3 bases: TGCGCCAGCAGCCCGAAGGTAGGAGCAGGCTCTGGTCAGCCCCAGCATTTT. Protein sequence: CASSPKVGAGSGQPQHF.

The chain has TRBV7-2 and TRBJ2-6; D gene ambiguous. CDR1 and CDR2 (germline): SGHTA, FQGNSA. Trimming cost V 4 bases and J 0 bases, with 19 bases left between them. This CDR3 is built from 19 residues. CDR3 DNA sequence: TGTGCCAGCAGCTCCCCTTTACGGCACGTAGGCTCTGGGGCCAACGTCCTGACTTTC. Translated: CASSSPLRHVGSGANVLTF.

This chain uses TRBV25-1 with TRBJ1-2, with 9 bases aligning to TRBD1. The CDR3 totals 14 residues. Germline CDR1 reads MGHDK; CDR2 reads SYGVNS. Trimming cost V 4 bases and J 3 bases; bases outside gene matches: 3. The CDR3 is CASSGQGDHYGYTF. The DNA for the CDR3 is TGTGCCAGCAGTGGACAGGGGGATCACTATGGCTACACCTTC.

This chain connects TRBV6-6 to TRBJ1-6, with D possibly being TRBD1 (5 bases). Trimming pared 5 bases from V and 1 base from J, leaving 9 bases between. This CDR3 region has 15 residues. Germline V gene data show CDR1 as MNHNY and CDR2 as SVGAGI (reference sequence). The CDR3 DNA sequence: TGTGCCAGCAGTCAGGGAACTTCCTATAATTCACCCCTCCACTTT. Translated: CASSQGTSYNSPLHF.

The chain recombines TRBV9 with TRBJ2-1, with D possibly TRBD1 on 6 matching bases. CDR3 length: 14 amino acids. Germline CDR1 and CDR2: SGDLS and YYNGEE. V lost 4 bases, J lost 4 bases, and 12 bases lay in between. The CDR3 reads CASSTGTPYNEQFF. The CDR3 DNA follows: TGTGCCAGCAGCACCGGGACACCTTACAATGAGCAGTTCTTC.

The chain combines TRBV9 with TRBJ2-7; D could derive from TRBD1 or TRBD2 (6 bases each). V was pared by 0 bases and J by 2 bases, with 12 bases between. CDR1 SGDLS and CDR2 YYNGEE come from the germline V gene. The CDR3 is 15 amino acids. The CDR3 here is CASSVEGGPTYEQYF. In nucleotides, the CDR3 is TGTGCCAGCAGCGTAGAGGGGGGACCAACCTACGAGCAGTACTTC.

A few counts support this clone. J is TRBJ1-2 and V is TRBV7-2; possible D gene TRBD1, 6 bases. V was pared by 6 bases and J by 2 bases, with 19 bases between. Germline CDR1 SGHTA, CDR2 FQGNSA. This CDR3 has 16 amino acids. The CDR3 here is CASRLTSGTNNYGYTF. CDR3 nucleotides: TGTGCCAGCAGGTTAACATCCGGGACAAACAACTATGGCTACACCTTC.

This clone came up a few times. The CDR3 DNA sequence: TGTGCCAGCAGCGATCGAACGACAGGGTATCGGGAAAAACTGTTTTTT. As protein: CASSDRTTGYREKLFF. This chain uses TRBV9 with TRBJ1-4; 7 positions agree with TRBD1. Germline values: CDR1 SGDLS, CDR2 YYNGEE. V shed 3 bases and J 8 bases; nucleotides not matched to a gene: 13. The CDR3 is 16 amino acids.